This T cell receptor (beta chain) was captured in a study of early stage breast cancer tumors. Regarding the study as a whole: Commonly generated sequences made up most enriched TCRB sequences shared between patients.

Sequencing was performed with immunoSEQ multiplex PCR; in TCRdb, only in-frame clones are kept and a portion is missing. The table records about 53,000 clones, about 93% of them present only once. The CDR3 covers 14 residues. CDR1 is MNHEY, CDR2 SVGAGI, per germline. Trimming removed 4 bases from V and 2 bases from J, with 9 bases in between. Concerning this clone itself: The antigen is not known.

The sequence was obtained from a person in their 70s with breast cancer. The rearrangement links TRBV6-5 to TRBJ1-5; D might be TRBD1 (6 bases). The specimen was blood. CDR3 in amino acids: CASSFSGGNQPQHF. The CDR3 nucleotides read TGTGCCAGCAGTTTCTCAGGGGGCAATCAGCCCCAGCATTTT.